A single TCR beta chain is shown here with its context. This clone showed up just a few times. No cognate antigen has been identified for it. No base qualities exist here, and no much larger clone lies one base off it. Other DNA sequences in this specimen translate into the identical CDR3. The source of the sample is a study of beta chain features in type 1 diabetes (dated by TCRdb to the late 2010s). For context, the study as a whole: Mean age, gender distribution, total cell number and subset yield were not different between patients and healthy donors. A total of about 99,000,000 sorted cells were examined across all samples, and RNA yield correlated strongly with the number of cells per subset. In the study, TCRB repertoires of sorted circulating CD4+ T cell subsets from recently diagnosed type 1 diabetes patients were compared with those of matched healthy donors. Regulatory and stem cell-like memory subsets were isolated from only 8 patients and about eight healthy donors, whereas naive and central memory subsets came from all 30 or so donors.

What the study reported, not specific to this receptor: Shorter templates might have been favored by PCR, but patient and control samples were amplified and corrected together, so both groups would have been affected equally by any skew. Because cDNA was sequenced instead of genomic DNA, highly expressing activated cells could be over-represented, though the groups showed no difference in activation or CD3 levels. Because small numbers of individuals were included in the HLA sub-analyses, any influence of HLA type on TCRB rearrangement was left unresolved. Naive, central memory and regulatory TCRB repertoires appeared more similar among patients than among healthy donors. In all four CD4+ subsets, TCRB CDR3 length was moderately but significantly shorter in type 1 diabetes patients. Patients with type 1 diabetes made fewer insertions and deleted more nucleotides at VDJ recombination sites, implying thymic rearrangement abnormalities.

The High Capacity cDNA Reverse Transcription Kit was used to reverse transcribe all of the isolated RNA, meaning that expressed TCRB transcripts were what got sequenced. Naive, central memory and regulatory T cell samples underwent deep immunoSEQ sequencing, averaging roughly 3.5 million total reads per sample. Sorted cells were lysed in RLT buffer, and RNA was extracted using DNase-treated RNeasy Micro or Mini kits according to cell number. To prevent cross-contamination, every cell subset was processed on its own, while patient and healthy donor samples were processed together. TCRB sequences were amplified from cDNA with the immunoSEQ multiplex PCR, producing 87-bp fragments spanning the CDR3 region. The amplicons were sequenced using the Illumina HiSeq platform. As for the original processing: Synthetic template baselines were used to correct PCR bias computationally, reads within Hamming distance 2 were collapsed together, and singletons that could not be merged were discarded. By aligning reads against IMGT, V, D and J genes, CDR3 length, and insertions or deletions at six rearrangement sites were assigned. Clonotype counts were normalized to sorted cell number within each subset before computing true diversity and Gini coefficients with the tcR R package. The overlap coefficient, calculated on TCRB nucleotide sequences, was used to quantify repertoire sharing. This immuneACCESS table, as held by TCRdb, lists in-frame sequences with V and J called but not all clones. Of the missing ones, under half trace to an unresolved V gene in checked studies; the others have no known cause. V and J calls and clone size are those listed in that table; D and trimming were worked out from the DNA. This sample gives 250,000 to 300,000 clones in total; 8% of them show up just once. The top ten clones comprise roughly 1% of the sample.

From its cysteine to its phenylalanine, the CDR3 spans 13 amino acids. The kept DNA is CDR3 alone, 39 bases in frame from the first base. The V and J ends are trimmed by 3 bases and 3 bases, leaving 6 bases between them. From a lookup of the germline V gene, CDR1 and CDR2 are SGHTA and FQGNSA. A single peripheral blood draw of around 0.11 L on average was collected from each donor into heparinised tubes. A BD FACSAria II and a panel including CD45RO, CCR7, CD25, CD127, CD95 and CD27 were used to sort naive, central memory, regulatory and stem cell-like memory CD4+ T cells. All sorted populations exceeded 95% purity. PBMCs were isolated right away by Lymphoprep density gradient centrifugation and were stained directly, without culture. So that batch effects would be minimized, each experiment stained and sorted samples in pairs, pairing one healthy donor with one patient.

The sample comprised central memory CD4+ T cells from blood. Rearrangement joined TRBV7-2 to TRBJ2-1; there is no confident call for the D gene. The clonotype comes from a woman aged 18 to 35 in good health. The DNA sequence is TGTGCCAGCAGCTTTTTCAGCTACAATGAGCAGTTCTTC. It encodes CASSFFSYNEQFF.